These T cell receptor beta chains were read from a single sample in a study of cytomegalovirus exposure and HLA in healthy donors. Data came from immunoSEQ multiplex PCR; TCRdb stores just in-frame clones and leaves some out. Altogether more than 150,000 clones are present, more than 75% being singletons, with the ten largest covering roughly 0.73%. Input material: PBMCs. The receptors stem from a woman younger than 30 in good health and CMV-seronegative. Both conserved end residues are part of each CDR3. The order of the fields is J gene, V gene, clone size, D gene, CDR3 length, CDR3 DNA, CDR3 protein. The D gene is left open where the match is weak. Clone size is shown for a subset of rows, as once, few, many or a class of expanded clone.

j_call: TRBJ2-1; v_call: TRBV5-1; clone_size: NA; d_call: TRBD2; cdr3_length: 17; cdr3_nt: TGCGCCAGCAGCTTGGACCCTCGGCGGGGGGCCTACAATGAGCAGTTCTTC; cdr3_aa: CASSLDPRRGAYNEQFF
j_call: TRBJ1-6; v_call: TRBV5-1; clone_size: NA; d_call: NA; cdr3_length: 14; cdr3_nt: TGCGCCAGCAGCTTGGGCAGGGATCCTTCACCCCTCCACTTT; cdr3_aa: CASSLGRDPSPLHF
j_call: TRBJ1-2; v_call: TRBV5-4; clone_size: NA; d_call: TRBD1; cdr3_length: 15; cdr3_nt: TGTGCCAGCAGCCAGGACAGGGGGAACTACTATGGCTACACCTTC; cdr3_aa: CASSQDRGNYYGYTF
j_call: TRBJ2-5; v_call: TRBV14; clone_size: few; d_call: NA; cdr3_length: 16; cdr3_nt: TGTGCCAGCAGCCTCATTACAAAGGGGCGCATGGAGACCCAGTACTTC; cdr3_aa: CASSLITKGRMETQYF
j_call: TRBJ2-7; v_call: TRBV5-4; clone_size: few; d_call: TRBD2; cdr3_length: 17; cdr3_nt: TGTGCCAGCAGCCAACGACTAGCGGGGGAGAGCTCCTACGAGCAGTACTTC; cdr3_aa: CASSQRLAGESSYEQYF
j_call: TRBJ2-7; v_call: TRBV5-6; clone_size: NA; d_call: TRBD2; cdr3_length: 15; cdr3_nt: TGTGCCAGCAGCTTGGCCTGGCGGGGGACCTACGAGCAGTACTTC; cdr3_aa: CASSLAWRGTYEQYF
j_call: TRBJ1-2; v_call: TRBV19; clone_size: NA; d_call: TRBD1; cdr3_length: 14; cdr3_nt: TGTGCCAGTAGTCCCCCGGGACAGGGGGTCGGCTACACCTTC; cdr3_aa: CASSPPGQGVGYTF
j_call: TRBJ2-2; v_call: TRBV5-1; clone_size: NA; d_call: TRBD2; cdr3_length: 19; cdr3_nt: TGCGCCAGCAGCTTGGCTTTGAGACTAGCGGGAGGGGAAGCCGGGGAGCTGTTTTTT; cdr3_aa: CASSLALRLAGGEAGELFF
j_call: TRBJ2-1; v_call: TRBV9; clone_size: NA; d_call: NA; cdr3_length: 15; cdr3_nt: TGTGCCAGCAGCGTAGGAAATAGCGGATACAATGAGCAGTTCTTC; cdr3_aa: CASSVGNSGYNEQFF
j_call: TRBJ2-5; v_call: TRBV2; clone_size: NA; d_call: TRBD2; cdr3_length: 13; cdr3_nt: TGTGCCAGCAGTGAACTAGCGGAGGGGACCCAGTACTTC; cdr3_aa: CASSELAEGTQYF
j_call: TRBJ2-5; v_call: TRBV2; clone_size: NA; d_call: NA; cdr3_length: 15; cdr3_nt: TGTGCCAGCAGAGTCGACTCAGTAGGTTCGGGGACCCAGTACTTC; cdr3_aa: CASRVDSVGSGTQYF
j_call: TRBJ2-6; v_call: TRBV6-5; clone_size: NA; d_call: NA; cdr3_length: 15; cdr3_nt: TGTGCCACAAGAACGGGGGGCTCCGGGGCCAACGTCCTGACTTTC; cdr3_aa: CATRTGGSGANVLTF
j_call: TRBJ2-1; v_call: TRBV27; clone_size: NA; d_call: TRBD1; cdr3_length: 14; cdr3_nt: TGTGCCAGCACCTTAGGGACAGGTGGGAATGAGCAGTTCTTC; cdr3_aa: CASTLGTGGNEQFF
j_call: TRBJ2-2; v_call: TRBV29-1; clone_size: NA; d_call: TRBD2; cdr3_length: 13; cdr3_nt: TGCAGCGTTGCCAGGGAGGGCACCGGGGAGCTGTTTTTT; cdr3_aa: CSVAREGTGELFF
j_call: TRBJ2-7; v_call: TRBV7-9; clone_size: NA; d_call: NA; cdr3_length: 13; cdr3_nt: TGTGCCAGCAGCTTCGGAGGGGGCTGGGAGCAGTACTTC; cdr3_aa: CASSFGGGWEQYF
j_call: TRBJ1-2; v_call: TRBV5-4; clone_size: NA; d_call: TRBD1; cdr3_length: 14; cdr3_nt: TGTGCCAGCAGCTCGGGACAGGGCCTTTATGGCTACACCTTC; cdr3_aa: CASSSGQGLYGYTF
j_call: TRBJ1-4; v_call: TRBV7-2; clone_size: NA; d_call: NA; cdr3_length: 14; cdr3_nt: TGTGCCAGCAGCTCAACAGGGTTGAATGAAAAACTGTTTTTT; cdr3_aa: CASSSTGLNEKLFF
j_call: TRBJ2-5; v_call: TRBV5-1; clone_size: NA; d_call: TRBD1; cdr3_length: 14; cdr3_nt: TGCGCCAGCAGCTTGGGGGGACAGGAAGAGACCCAGTACTTC; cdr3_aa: CASSLGGQEETQYF
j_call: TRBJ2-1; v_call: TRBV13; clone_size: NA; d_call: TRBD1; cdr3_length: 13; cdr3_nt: TGTGCCAGCCGGAGACAGGGGTACAATGAGCAGTTCTTC; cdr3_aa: CASRRQGYNEQFF
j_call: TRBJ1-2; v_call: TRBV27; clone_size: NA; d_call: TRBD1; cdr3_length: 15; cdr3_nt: TGTGCCAGCAGCTGGGGGTTGGACAGGGTGGGTGGCTACACCTTC; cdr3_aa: CASSWGLDRVGGYTF
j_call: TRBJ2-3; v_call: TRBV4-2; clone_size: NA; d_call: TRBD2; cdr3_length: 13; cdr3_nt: TGTGCCAGCAGCCAAGAAGGGTGGGGGACTAGAACGTTT; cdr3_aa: CASSQEGWGTRTF
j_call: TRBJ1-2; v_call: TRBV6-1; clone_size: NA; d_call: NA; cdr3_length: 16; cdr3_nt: TGTGCCAGCAGTGAAACGGAGGACCCGACAACCTATGGCTACACCTTC; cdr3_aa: CASSETEDPTTYGYTF
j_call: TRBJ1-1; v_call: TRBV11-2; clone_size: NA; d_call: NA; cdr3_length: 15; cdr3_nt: TGTGCCAGCAGCCCACCGGGATACATGAACACTGAAGCTTTCTTT; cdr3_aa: CASSPPGYMNTEAFF
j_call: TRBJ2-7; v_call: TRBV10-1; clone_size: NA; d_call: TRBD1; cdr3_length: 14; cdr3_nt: TGCGCCAGCAGTGAAGGACAGGGAGCCTACGAGCAGTACTTC; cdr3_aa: CASSEGQGAYEQYF
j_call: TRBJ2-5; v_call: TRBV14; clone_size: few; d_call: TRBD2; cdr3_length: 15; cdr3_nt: TGTGCCAGCAGCCAAGGGACTAGCCTGCAAGAGACCCAGTACTTC; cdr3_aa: CASSQGTSLQETQYF
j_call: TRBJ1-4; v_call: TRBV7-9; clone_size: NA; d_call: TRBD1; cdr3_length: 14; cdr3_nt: TGTGCCAGCAGCTACGGGACAGGGGGCAGGGAACTGTTTTTT; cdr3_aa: CASSYGTGGRELFF
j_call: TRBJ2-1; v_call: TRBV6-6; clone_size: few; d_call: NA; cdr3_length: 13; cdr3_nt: TGTGCCAGCAGTGACAGTCTCTACAATGAGCAGTTCTTC; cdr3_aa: CASSDSLYNEQFF
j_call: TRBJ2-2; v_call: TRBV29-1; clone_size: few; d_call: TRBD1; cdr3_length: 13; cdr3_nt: TGCAGCTTTCAGGGGGCGAACACCGGGGAGCTGTTTTTT; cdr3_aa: CSFQGANTGELFF
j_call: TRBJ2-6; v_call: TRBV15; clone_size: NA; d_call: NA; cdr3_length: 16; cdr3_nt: TGTGCCACCAGCTCGGCAGGGGTTACTGGGGCCAACGTCCTGACTTTC; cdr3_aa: CATSSAGVTGANVLTF
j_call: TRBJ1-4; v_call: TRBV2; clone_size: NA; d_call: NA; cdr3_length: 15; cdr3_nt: TGTGCCAGCAGTGAAAGTGGACAACGTAATGAAAAACTGTTTTTT; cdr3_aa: CASSESGQRNEKLFF
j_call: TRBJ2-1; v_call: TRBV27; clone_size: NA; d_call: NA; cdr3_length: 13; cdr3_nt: TGTGCCAGCAGTTTATCTCAGGACAATGAGCAGTTCTTC; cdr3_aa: CASSLSQDNEQFF
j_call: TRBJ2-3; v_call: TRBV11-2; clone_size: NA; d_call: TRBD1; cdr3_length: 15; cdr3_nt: TGTGCCAGCAGCTTAGGGACAGGGACCACAGATACGCAGTATTTT; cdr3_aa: CASSLGTGTTDTQYF
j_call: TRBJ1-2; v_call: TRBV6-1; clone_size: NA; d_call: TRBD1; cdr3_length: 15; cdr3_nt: TGTGCCAGTCCCGGGACAGGGGGGAAGGACTATGGCTACACCTTC; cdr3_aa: CASPGTGGKDYGYTF
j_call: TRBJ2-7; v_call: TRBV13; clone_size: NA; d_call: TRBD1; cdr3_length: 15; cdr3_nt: TGTGCCAGCAGCTTCTCGGGACAGGGCGACTACGAGCAGTACTTC; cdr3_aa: CASSFSGQGDYEQYF
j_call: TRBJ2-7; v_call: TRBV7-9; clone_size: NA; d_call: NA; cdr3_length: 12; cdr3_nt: TGTGCCAGCAGCTTAGGGAGCAACGAGCAGTACTTC; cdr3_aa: CASSLGSNEQYF
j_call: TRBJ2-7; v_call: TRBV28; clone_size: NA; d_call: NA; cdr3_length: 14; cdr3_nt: TGTGCCAGCAGTTTAGGGAGAAGAAACTACGAGCAGTACTTC; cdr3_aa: CASSLGRRNYEQYF
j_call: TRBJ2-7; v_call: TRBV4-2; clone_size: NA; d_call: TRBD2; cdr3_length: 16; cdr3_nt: TGTGCCAGCAGCCTGACTAGCGGGGGAGTAAAAGTGGAGCAGTACTTC; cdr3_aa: CASSLTSGGVKVEQYF
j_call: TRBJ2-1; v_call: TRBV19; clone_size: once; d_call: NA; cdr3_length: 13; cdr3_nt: TGTGCCAGTAGTATAAGTGGCGGGGAGAGTAAGTTCTTC; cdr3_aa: CASSISGGESKFF
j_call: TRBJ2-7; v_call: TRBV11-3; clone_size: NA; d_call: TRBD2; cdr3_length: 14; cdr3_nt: TGTGCCAGCAGCTTAAGCGGGAGGGTCCACGAGCAGTACTTC; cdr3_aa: CASSLSGRVHEQYF
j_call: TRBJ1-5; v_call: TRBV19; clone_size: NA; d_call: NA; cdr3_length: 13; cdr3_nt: TGTGCCAGTATTGGACAGCATAATCAGCCCCAGCATTTT; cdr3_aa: CASIGQHNQPQHF
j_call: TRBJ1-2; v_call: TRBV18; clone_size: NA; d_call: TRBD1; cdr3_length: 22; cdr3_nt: TGTGCCAGCTCACCACTTCAGGTTCGTGCGGCAGACAGGGGGTTCCCTAACTATGGCTACACCTTC; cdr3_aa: CASSPLQVRAADRGFPNYGYTF
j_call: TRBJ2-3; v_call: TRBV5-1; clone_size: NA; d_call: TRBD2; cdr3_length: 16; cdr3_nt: TGCGCCAGCAGCCCGGGACTAGCGGGGAACACAGATACGCAGTATTTT; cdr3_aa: CASSPGLAGNTDTQYF
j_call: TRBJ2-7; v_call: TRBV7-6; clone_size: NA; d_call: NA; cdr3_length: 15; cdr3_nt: TGTGCCAGCAGCTTAGTGGATTTCGAGGTCCACGAGCAGTACTTC; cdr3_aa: CASSLVDFEVHEQYF
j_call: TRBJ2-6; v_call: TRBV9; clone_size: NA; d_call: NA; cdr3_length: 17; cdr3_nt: TGTGCCAGCAGCGTAGGCAGGGCACTATCTGGGGCCAACGTCCTGACTTTC; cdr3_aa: CASSVGRALSGANVLTF